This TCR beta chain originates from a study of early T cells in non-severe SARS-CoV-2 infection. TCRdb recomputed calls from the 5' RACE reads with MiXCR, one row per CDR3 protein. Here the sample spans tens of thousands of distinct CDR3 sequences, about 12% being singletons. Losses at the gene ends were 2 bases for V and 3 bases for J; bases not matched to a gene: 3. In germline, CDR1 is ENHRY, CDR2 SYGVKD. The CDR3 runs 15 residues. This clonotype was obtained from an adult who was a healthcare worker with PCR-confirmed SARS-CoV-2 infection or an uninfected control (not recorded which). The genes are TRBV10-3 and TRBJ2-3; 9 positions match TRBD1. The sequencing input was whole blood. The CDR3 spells CAISEATGGTDTQYF. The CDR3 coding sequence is TGTGCCATCAGTGAGGCGACAGGGGGTACAGATACGCAGTATTTT.